One and the same sample provided the 15 T cell receptor beta chains below, sequenced in a study of graft-versus-host responses after intestinal transplantation. Assay used: immunoSEQ multiplex PCR; TCRdb lists only in-frame clones, some missing. The sample carries about 70,000 clones, roughly 89% recorded once. No cognate antigen is known for these TCRs. Here the sequenced sample was unstimulated CD8+ T cells sorted from spleen or lymph node cells, taken before transplant. Receptors originate from a human donor who was the organ donor for an intestinal transplant.

The rearrangement uses TRBV27 and TRBJ1-1, with TRBD1 as a possible D gene (5 bases). CDR3 size: 16 residues. V lost 2 bases and J lost 8, with 21 bases in between. Germline CDR1 and CDR2: MNHEY and SMNVEV (reference sequence). CDR3 sequence (DNA): TGTGCCAGCAGTTTAGTTTCCGACAGACCGACCCTCGAAGCTTTCTTT. This codes for CASSLVSDRPTLEAFF.

This clone was observed a handful of times. V is TRBV14 and J is TRBJ1-4, with 7 bases that match TRBD1. Germline lookup yields CDR1 SGHDN and CDR2 FVKESK. The V gene end was trimmed by 4 bases and the J gene end by 8 bases; junction bases not matched to a gene: 7. The CDR3 is made up of 14 amino acids. Here the CDR3 DNA reads TGTGCCAGCAGCCTCCGGACAGGAGGAGAAAAACTGTTTTTT. This translates into CASSLRTGGEKLFF. Together with reference TRBV14 and TRBJ1-4, the CDR3 gives the full variable domain: EAGVTQFPSHSVIEKGQTVTLRCDPISGHDNLYWYRRVMGKEIKFLLHFVKESKQDESGMPNNRFLAERTGGTYSTLKVQPAELEDSGVYFCASSLRTGGEKLFFGSGTQLSVL.

This clone was observed a single time. This chain uses TRBV15 with TRBJ1-3, with D possibly matching TRBD1 (5 bases). The V end was cut by 1 base, the J end by 2 bases, with 15 bases between. Germline loops: CDR1 LNHNV, CDR2 YYDKDF (reference sequence). CDR3 length equals 17 residues. The CDR3 loop is CATSRVPGLNAGNTIYF. In nucleotides, the CDR3 is TGTGCCACCAGCAGAGTCCCGGGACTCAACGCTGGAAACACCATATATTTT.

The rearrangement joins TRBV18 to TRBJ2-2; no reliable D call. Germline values: CDR1 KGHSH, CDR2 LQKENI. With 7 bases removed from V and 5 bases from J, the gap between germline ends came to 14 bases. The CDR3 contains 14 residues. The CDR3 nucleotides are TGTGCCAGCTTCACCGAATACGGGACCGGGGAGCTGTTTTTT. Translated: CASFTEYGTGELFF.

The CDR3 here is CASSIWTGGKDDTEAFF. CDR3 nucleotides: TGTGCCAGTAGTATTTGGACAGGGGGTAAGGATGACACTGAAGCTTTCTTT. The rearrangement joins TRBV19 to TRBJ1-1; 10 bases map to TRBD1. Germline V gives CDR1 LNHDA, CDR2 SQIVND (reference sequence). Unmatched junction bases numbered 10, after V lost 3 bases and J lost 3 bases. This CDR3 has 17 residues.

The J gene is TRBJ2-6, the V gene TRBV4-2, with D tentatively TRBD1 (6 bases). CDR3 length equals 15 residues. Germline lookup yields CDR1 LGHNA and CDR2 YNFKEQ. V was clipped by 0 bases and J by 3 bases, with 6 bases between them. The CDR3 reads CASSQDRGGANVLTF. Here the CDR3 DNA reads TGTGCCAGCAGCCAAGACAGGGGTGGGGCCAACGTCCTGACTTTC.

V usage is TRBV4-1 and J usage is TRBJ1-1; no definite D call. Germline V gene data show CDR1 as MGHRA and CDR2 as YSYEKL. The CDR3 is 15 amino acids. The V end lost 4 bases, the J end lost 0 bases, and 12 bases lay between the germline ends. CDR3 in amino acids: CASSRLARMNTEAFF. CDR3 in DNA: TGCGCCAGCAGCCGCCTGGCACGTATGAACACTGAAGCTTTCTTT.

The chain recombines TRBV27 with TRBJ2-1, with a possible D match to TRBD1 (8 bases). The CDR3 sequence is 15 residues long. Deletions cut 4 bases from V and 4 bases from J, with 14 bases between. CDR1 and CDR2 from the germline V gene are MNHEY and SMNVEV (reference sequence). The CDR3 DNA reads as TGTGCCAGCAGTTCCAGGGGGCGGGGGTACAATGAGCAGTTCTTC. Amino acids: CASSSRGRGYNEQFF.

The V call is TRBV27, the J call TRBJ1-2; 8 positions match TRBD1. The CDR3 covers 14 residues. CDR1 MNHEY and CDR2 SMNVEV come from the germline V gene (reference sequence). After removal of 3 bases from V and 3 bases from J, the junction contained 3 bases not matched to a gene. Here the CDR3 reads CASSFYRGDYGYTF. CDR3 nucleotides: TGTGCCAGCAGTTTTTACAGGGGGGACTATGGCTACACCTTC.

This sequence joins TRBV7-3 and TRBJ1-2; possible D gene TRBD1, 6 bases. Trimming took 4 bases from V and 6 from J, leaving 12 bases between them. Germline-derived CDR1 and CDR2 are SGHTA and FQGTGA. The CDR3 has 13 residues. The CDR3 is CASSSGGPDGYTF. In nucleotides, the CDR3 is TGTGCCAGCAGCTCCGGGGGGCCGGATGGCTACACCTTC.

This chain uses TRBV6-1 with TRBJ2-3, with TRBD2 identical over 11 bases. CDR3 length: 16 amino acids. V shed 2 bases and J 4 bases; nucleotides not matched to a gene: 5. Germline-derived CDR1 and CDR2 are MNHNS and SASEGT. CDR3 in DNA: TGTGCCAGCAGTGAAACCGGGACTAGCGGTTCAGATACGCAGTATTTT. It encodes CASSETGTSGSDTQYF.

The chain carries TRBV2 and TRBJ2-1, with 8 bases that match TRBD1. CDR1 SNHLY and CDR2 FYNNEI come from the germline V gene. The CDR3 totals 14 residues. V was clipped by 3 bases and J by 6 bases; unmatched bases: 4. Here the CDR3 DNA reads TGTGCCAGCAGTGACCACAGGGGGAGCAATGAGCAGTTCTTC. Protein sequence: CASSDHRGSNEQFF.

This rearrangement joins TRBV6-5 to TRBJ2-2, with D perhaps matching TRBD2 (6 bases). Germline V gene lookup returns CDR1 MNHEY and CDR2 SVGAGI. V was trimmed by 7 bases and J by 6 bases, leaving 12 bases between them. The length of the CDR3 is 13 residues. As DNA, the CDR3 is TGTGCCAGCACCTTCGGAGGGTCCGGGGAGCTGTTTTTT. Its protein product is CASTFGGSGELFF.

This clone was observed a handful of times. The chain uses TRBV4-1 and TRBJ2-6, with D possibly TRBD1 on 6 matching bases. The CDR3 contains 16 residues. The germline gives CDR1 MGHRA, CDR2 YSYEKL. Trimming took 4 bases from V and 0 from J, leaving 10 bases between them. CDR3 DNA: TGCGCCAGCAGCCTAGGGGGACCCTCTGGGGCCAACGTCCTGACTTTC. It is translated as CASSLGGPSGANVLTF.

The chain couples TRBV15 to TRBJ1-3; D is unresolved. The germline V gene encodes CDR1 LNHNV and CDR2 YYDKDF (reference sequence). Trimming removed 0 bases at V and 4 bases at J, with 19 bases between. CDR3 length equals 18 residues. The CDR3 here is CATSRDGFVTPRGNTIYF. The CDR3 DNA sequence: TGTGCCACCAGCAGAGATGGTTTCGTAACCCCGCGGGGAAACACCATATATTTT.